Listed below are T cell receptor beta chains from one sample, sequenced in a study of cytomegalovirus exposure and HLA in healthy donors. Clones were sequenced by immunoSEQ multiplex PCR, and TCRdb holds only the in-frame ones, with some missing. The sample lists roughly 140,000 clones, about 88% seen once, with 3% to 3.5% in the top ten. Sequencing was performed on PBMCs. The receptor set was obtained from a woman younger than 30 in good health and CMV-seropositive. Each CDR3 is given with its conserved first and last residue. A D gene is named only where the DNA matches it firmly. Size is omitted from some rows. Given values are once, few, many or a class for expanded clones.

TRBJ2-1 TRBD2 TRBV4-1 - CASSQMIKRGPYNEQFF TGCGCCAGCAGCCAAATGATTAAGCGGGGGCCCTACAATGAGCAGTTCTTC
TRBJ2-7 TRBD2 TRBV11-2 - CASSLTSGASYEQYF TGTGCCAGCAGCTTGACTAGCGGAGCCTCCTACGAGCAGTACTTC
TRBJ2-7 - TRBV6-6 - CASNGDGSSSYEQYF TGTGCCAGCAACGGTGACGGGAGTAGCTCCTACGAGCAGTACTTC
TRBJ2-3 TRBD2 TRBV6-5 - CASSYGLASDTQYF TGTGCCAGCAGTTACGGACTAGCTTCAGATACGCAGTATTTT
TRBJ2-2 TRBD2 TRBV6-1 - CASSVLLAGGTGELFF TGTGCCAGCAGTGTCCTACTAGCGGGAGGGACCGGGGAGCTGTTTTTT
TRBJ2-7 TRBD1 TRBV18 - CASLPGQGYEQYF TGTGCCAGCTTGCCGGGACAGGGCTACGAGCAGTACTTC
TRBJ2-2 - TRBV19 - CASKRPGQVDTGELFF TGTGCCAGTAAACGACCTGGCCAGGTTGACACCGGGGAGCTGTTTTTT
TRBJ1-1 TRBD1 TRBV4-1 - CASSLGTGTTEAFF TGCGCCAGCAGCCTTGGGACAGGGACCACTGAAGCTTTCTTT
TRBJ2-7 TRBD2 TRBV5-1 few CASSLGTSNEQYF TGCGCCAGCAGCCTCGGGACTAGCAACGAGCAGTACTTC
TRBJ2-5 - TRBV29-1 - CSVDFQGPQETQYF TGCAGCGTTGACTTCCAGGGCCCCCAAGAGACCCAGTACTTC
TRBJ2-3 TRBD2 TRBV12-5 - CASGTGLATDTQYF TGTGCTAGTGGTACGGGACTAGCCACAGATACGCAGTATTTT
TRBJ2-1 TRBD2 TRBV4-3 - CASSLTSLLAEGAGSSYNEQFF TGCGCCAGCAGTCTCACAAGCCTCCTAGCGGAGGGAGCCGGGAGCTCCTACAATGAGCAGTTCTTC
TRBJ1-1 TRBD1 TRBV5-4 - CASSPGGQGGTEAFF TGTGCCAGCAGCCCTGGGGGACAGGGAGGGACTGAAGCTTTCTTT
TRBJ1-1 - TRBV10-3 - CAISEEGTEAFF TGTGCCATCAGTGAGGAGGGCACTGAAGCTTTCTTT
TRBJ2-2 TRBD1 TRBV5-1 - CASSREPGQENTGELFF TGCGCCAGCAGCCGCGAACCGGGACAGGAGAACACCGGGGAGCTGTTTTTT
TRBJ2-7 TRBD2 TRBV7-9 - CASSEGLVGVEQYF TGTGCCAGCAGCGAGGGACTAGTTGGGGTGGAGCAGTACTTC